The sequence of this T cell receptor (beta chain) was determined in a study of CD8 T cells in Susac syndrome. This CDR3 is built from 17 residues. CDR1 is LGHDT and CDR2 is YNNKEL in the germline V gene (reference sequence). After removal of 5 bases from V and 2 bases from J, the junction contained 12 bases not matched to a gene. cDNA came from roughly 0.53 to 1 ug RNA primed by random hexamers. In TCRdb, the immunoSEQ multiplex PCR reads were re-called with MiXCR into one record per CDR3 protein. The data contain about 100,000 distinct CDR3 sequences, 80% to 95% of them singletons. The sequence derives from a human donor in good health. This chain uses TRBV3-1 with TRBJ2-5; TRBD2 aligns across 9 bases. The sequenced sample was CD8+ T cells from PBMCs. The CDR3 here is CASSTSYGLASQETQYF. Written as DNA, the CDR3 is TGTGCCAGCAGCACCAGTTACGGACTAGCGAGTCAAGAGACCCAGTACTTC.